Sequencing of this T cell receptor beta chain was carried out in a study of neurological immune-mediated disorders. Germline V gene data show CDR1 as SGHDT and CDR2 as YYEEEE. The CDR3 is 16 amino acids. As to this clonotype: At one of its ends the junction is not consistent with the germline gene, which may arise from a read error.

TCRdb passed the 5' RACE reads through MiXCR, listing each CDR3 protein once. The profile shows roughly 31,000 distinct CDR3 sequences, less than 25% of them singletons. The clonotype was recovered from a man aged 50-59 years with HTLV-1-associated myelopathy (HAM/TSP). Specimen: CD4+ T cells from blood. V usage is TRBV5-6 and J usage is TRBJ2-3, with 12 bases that match TRBD1. The DNA for the CDR3 is TGTGCCAGCAGATTGGGACAGGGGGCTTACACAGATACGCAGTATTTT. This sequence encodes CASRLGQGAYTDTQYF. The full variable domain, in which reference TRBV5-6 and TRBJ2-3 provide the parts outside the CDR3, is DAGVTQSPTHLIKTRGQQVTLRCSPKSGHDTVSWYQQALGQGPQFIFQYYEEEERQRGNFPDRFSGHQFPNYSSELNVNALLLGDSALYLCASRLGQGAYTDTQYFGPGTRLTVL.